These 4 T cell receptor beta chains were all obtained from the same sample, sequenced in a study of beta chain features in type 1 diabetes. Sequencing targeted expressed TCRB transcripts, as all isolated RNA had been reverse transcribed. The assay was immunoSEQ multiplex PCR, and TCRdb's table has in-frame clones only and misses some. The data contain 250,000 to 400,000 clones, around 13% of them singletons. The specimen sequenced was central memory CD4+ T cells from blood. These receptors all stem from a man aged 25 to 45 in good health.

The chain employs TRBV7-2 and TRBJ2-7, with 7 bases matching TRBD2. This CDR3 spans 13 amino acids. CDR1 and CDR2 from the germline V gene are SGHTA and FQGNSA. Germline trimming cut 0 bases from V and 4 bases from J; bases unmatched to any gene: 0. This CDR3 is CASSLAGGYEQYV. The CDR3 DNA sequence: TGTGCCAGCAGCTTAGCGGGAGGGTACGAGCAGTACGTC.

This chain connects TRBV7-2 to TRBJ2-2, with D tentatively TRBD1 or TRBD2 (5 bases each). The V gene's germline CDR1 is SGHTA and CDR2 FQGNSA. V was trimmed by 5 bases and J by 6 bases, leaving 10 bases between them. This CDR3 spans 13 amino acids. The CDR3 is CASSPGTAGELFF. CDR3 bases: TGTGCCAGCAGCCCAGGGACGGCCGGGGAGCTGTTTTTT.

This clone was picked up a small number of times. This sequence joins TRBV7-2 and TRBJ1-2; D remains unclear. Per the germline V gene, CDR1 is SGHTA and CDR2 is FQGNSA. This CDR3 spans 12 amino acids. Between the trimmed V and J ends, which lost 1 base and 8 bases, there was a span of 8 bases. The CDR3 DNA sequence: TGTGCCAGCAGCTTAGTCGGCAGAGGCTACACCTTC. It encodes CASSLVGRGYTF.

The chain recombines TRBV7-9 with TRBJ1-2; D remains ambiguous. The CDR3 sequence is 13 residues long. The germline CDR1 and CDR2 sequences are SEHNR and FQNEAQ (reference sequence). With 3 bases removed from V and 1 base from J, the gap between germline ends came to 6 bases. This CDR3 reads CASSFTYNYGYTF. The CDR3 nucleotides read TGTGCCAGCAGCTTTACATATAACTATGGCTACACCTTC.